This record looks at one TCR beta chain sequence and its context. What it recognizes is unknown. These data belong to a study of shared clonotypes between healthy human individuals. Study at large: CD8 memory received one plate per donor, CD8 naive two, CD4 memory three and CD4 naive three. Findings and caveats of the study: Sequencing depth was expected to influence donor clonotype sharing. Non-shared clonotypes had lower generation probabilities than those shared by all four donors.

In germline, CDR1 is SQVTM, CDR2 ANQGSEA. V lost 8 bases, J lost 4 bases, and 7 bases stayed unmatched. CDR3 length equals 12 residues. Produced via immunoSEQ multiplex PCR; TCRdb's table is partial and in-frame only. The sample holds some 2.3 million clones, just over 90% seen once. The receptor was isolated from a man younger than 35 in good health. Some clones in this sample may be carry-over from other donors' samples. The sample comprised naive CD4+ T cells from PBMCs. The subset is: CD45RA+ positively selected. The genes are TRBV29-1 and TRBJ2-5, with 7 bases fitting TRBD1. The DNA for the CDR3 is TGCAGCTCCGACAGGGCAGGAGAGACCCAGTACTTC. The encoded protein is CSSDRAGETQYF.